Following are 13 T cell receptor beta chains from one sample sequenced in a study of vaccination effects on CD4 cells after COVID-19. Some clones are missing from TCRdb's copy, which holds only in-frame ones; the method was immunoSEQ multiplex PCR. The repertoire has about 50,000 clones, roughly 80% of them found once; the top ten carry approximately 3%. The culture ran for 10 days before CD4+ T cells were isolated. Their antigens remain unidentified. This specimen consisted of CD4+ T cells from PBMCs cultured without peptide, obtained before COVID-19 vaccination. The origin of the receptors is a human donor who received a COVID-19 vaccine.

Here the CDR3 DNA reads TGTGCCAGCAGCGTAGGGATCGGGGGTACGAACACTGAAGCTTTCTTT. Protein: CASSVGIGGTNTEAFF. The rearrangement uses TRBV9 and TRBJ1-1, with a tentative D call TRBD1 (5 bases). V was shortened by 0 bases and J by 1 base, with 13 bases between the two germline ends. Germline assignment: CDR1 SGDLS and CDR2 YYNGEE. The length of the CDR3 is 16 residues.

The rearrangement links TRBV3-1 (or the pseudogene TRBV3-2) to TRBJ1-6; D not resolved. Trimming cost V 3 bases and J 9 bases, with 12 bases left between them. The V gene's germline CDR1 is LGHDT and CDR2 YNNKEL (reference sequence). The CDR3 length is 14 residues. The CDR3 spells CASSQLRVASPLHF. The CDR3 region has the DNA TGTGCCAGCAGCCAGTTAAGGGTCGCTTCACCCCTCCACTTT.

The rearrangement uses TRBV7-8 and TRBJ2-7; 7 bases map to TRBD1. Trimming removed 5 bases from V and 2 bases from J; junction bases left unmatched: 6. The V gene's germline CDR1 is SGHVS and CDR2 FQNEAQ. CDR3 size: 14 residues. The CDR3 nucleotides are TGTGCCAGCAGCCCACAAACAGGGGCCTACGAGCAGTACGTC. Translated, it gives CASSPQTGAYEQYV.

The CDR3 is CASSYSGTGGSPLHF. The DNA for the CDR3 is TGTGCCAGCAGTTATTCCGGGACAGGGGGATCACCCCTCCACTTT. The chain is built from TRBV6-5 and TRBJ1-6; 11 bases are shared with TRBD1. CDR3 length: 15 residues. J was trimmed by 10 bases and V by 3 bases; bases with no gene match: 5. CDR1 is MNHEY, CDR2 SVGAGI, per germline.

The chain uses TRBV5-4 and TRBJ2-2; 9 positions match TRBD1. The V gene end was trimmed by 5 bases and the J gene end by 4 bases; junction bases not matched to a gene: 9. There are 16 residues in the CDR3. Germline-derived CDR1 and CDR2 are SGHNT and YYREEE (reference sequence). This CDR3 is CASSRDRVGTTGELFF. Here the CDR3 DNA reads TGTGCCAGCAGTCGGGACAGGGTTGGGACCACCGGGGAGCTGTTTTTT.

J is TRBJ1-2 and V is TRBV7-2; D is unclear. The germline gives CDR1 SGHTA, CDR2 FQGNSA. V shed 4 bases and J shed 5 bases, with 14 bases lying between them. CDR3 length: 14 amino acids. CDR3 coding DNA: TGTGCCAGCAGCTCCACCTCCCCGACATATGGCTACACCTTC. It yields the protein CASSSTSPTYGYTF.

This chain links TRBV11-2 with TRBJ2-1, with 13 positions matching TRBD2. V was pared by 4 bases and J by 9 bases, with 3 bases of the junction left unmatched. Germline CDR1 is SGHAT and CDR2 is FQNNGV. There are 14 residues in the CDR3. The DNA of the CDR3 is TGTGCCAGCAGCTCGGGACTAGCGGGGATTGAGCAGTTCTTC. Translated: CASSSGLAGIEQFF.

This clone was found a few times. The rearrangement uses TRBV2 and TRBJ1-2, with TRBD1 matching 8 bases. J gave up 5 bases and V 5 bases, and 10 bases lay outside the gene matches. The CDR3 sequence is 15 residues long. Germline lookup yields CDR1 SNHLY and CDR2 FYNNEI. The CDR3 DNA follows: TGTGCCAGCAGTCCCGACAGGGGAGAAGGGTATGGCTACACCTTC. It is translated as CASSPDRGEGYGYTF.

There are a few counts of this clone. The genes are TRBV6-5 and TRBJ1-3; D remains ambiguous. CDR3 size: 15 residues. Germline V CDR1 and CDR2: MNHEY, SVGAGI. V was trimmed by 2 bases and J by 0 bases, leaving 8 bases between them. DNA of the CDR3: TGTGCCAGCAGTTACAGCGCAGGCTCTGGAAACACCATATATTTT. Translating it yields CASSYSAGSGNTIYF.

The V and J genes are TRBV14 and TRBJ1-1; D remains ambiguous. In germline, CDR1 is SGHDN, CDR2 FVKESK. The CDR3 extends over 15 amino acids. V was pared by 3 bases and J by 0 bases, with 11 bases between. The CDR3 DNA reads TGTGCCAGCAGCCAGGTGGCGGCGGTGAACACTGAAGCTTTCTTT. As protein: CASSQVAAVNTEAFF. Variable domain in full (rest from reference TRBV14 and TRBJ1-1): EAGVTQFPSHSVIEKGQTVTLRCDPISGHDNLYWYRRVMGKEIKFLLHFVKESKQDESGMPNNRFLAERTGGTYSTLKVQPAELEDSGVYFCASSQVAAVNTEAFFGQGTRLTVV.

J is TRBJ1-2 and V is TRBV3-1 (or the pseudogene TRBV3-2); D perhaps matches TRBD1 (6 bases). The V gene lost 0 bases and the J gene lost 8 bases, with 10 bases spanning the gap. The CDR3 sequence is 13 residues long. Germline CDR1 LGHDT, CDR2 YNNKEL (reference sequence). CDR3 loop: CASSQESGGGYTF. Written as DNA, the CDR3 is TGTGCCAGCAGCCAAGAGAGCGGGGGCGGCTACACCTTC.

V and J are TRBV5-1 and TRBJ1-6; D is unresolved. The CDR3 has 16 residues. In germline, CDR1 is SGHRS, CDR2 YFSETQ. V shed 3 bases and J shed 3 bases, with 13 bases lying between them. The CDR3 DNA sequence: TGCGCCAGCAGCTCCCATGCGGGCCTCTATAATTCACCCCTCCACTTT. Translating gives CASSSHAGLYNSPLHF.

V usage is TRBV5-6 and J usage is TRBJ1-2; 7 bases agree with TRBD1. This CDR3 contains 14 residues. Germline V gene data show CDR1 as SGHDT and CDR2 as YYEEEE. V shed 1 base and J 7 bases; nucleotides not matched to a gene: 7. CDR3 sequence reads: CASSLWRGRFGYTF. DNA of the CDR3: TGTGCCAGCAGCTTGTGGAGGGGGCGATTTGGCTACACCTTC.